What follows is one T cell receptor (beta chain) and its context. Its antigen is undetermined. The data stem from a study of shared clonotypes between healthy human individuals. Overall study findings and caveats: Only blood underwent sampling, and tissue repertoires likely differ.

The CDR3 contains 18 residues. Per germline, CDR1 SEHNR and CDR2 FQNEAQ (reference sequence). V was pared by 2 bases and J by 3 bases, with 15 bases of the junction left unmatched. Unsorted samples used about 90 million PBMCs for genomic DNA. Samples underwent the assay at deep level. Ten immunoSEQ deep assay plates were used to sequence the DNA of unsorted PBMCs. Sequencing used immunoSEQ multiplex PCR; TCRdb keeps in-frame clones, though not all of them. The sample records about 480,000 clones, about 80% being singletons. Sequenced sample: PBMCs. The gene calls are TRBV7-9 and TRBJ1-2; 7 nucleotides match TRBD1. This receptor was identified in a woman aged 40 to 49 in good health. Some clones in this sample may be carry-over from other donors' samples. CDR3 loop: CASSLNFRRDSRDYGYTF. CDR3 DNA: TGTGCCAGCAGCTTAAATTTTCGTCGGGACAGCCGAGACTATGGCTACACCTTC.